These T cell receptor beta chains were read from a single sample in a study of naive and memory T cell subsets. Using its own MiXCR run on the 5' RACE reads, TCRdb lists one record per CDR3 protein. The repertoire holds 55,000 to 65,000 distinct CDR3 sequences, with approximately 8.5% as singletons. The receptors here all came from a female donor in good health. CDR3s include the opening cysteine and the closing phenylalanine or tryptophan. The D gene is left open where the match is weak. A row's size may be missing; if present it is once, few, many or a size class.

TRBJ1-2 | many | TRBD1 | TRBV3-1 | CASIQASGTGGYGYTF | TGTGCCAGCATCCAAGCGTCGGGGACAGGCGGCTATGGCTACACCTTC
TRBJ2-5 | few | . | TRBV12-3/TRBV12-4 | CASSRSTRPGETQYF | TGTGCCAGCAGCCGTTCGACTAGGCCGGGGGAGACCCAGTACTTC
TRBJ1-1 | . | TRBD1 | TRBV5-1 | CASSGQVNTEAFF | TGCGCCAGCAGTGGACAGGTTAACACTGAAGCTTTCTTT
TRBJ1-2 | . | TRBD1 | TRBV19 | CASSSPGGASRGYTF | TGTGCCAGTAGCTCCCCAGGGGGCGCGTCTCGTGGCTACACCTTC
TRBJ1-6 | . | . | TRBV5-4 | CASSQIGGSSYNSPLHF | TGTGCCAGCAGCCAGATTGGGGGTAGCTCCTATAATTCACCCCTCCACTTT
TRBJ2-5 | . | . | TRBV27 | CASSASVWESQYF | TGTGCCAGCAGCGCTTCTGTCTGGGAGTCCCAGTACTTC
TRBJ2-7 | . | . | TRBV12-5 | CASALRGPPGEQYF | TGTGCTAGTGCCCTGCGGGGCCCCCCGGGCGAGCAGTACTTC
TRBJ2-1 | . | . | TRBV5-4 | CASSLGGNRYNEQFF | TGTGCCAGCAGCTTAGGCGGCAACCGATACAATGAGCAGTTCTTC
TRBJ1-3 | few | . | TRBV28 | CASRRGSTTIYF | TGTGCCAGCAGAAGGGGGAGTACGACCATATATTTT
TRBJ1-5 | few | . | TRBV28 | CASSLLSQNNQPQHF | TGTGCCAGCAGTTTATTGAGTCAGAACAATCAGCCCCAGCATTTT
TRBJ1-1 | many | TRBD1 | TRBV11-3 | CASSPGQGAVLTEAFF | TGTGCCAGCAGCCCCGGACAGGGGGCTGTTCTAACTGAAGCTTTCTTT